This T cell receptor beta chain was identified during a study of blood T cell repertoires in COVID-19. Across the whole study: Whether acute or convalescent, the COVID-19 samples came from the United States, Italy and Spain.

Under the authors' procedure: Estimated nucleated cell counts came from reference gene primer amplification. Assay: immunoSEQ multiplex PCR; the TCRdb copy retains only in-frame clones and omits some. V and J calls and clone size are those listed in that table; D and trimming were worked out from the DNA. The sample consists of about 140,000 clones, approximately 89% of them appearing once. CDR1 is GTSNPN and CDR2 is SVGIG in the germline V gene (reference sequence). This CDR3 region has 14 residues. Trimming removed 1 base from V and 6 bases from J; junction bases left unmatched: 7. The rearrangement joins TRBV30 to TRBJ2-3, with 7 bases fitting TRBD2. Sequencing was performed on peripheral blood. The receptor's source is a woman aged 50 to 65 with acute or convalescent COVID-19. For the CDR3, the DNA is TGTGCCTGGAGTGGGACTAGTCTCACGGATACGCAGTATTTT. This codes for CAWSGTSLTDTQYF.